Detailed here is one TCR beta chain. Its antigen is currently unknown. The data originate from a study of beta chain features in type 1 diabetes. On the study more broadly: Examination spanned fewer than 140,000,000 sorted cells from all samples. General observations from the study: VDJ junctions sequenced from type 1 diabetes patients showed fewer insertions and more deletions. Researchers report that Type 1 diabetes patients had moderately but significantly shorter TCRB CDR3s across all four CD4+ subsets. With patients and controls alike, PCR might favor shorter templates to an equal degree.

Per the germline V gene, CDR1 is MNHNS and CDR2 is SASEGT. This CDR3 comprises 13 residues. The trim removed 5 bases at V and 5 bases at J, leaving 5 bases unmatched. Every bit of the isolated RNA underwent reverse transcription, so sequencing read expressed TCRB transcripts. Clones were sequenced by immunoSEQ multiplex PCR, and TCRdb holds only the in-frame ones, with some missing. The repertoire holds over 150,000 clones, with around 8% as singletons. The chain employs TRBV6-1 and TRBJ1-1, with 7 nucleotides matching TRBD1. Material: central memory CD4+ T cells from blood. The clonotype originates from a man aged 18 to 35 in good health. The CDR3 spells CASSSQGSTEAFF. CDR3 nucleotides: TGTGCCAGCAGTTCACAGGGGTCGACTGAAGCTTTCTTT.